The TCR beta chain under discussion was sequenced for a study of T-cell memory formation after mild COVID-19. TCRdb processed the 5' RACE reads anew with MiXCR; each CDR3 protein has one entry. The data show about 400,000 distinct CDR3 sequences, with 20% to 25% seen just once and around 9% held by the top ten. This clonotype has only a few counts. This CDR3 region has 14 residues. This receptor was taken from an adult woman who had mild COVID-19 (a few samples of this study predate the infection). Cell type and time point are not known. What was sequenced was PBMCs or a T cell subset sorted from them (not recorded which). The gene calls are TRBV21-1 and TRBJ2-1; the D call TRBD1 from the table was never checked on the DNA. TRBV21-1 is marked as a pseudogene. The CDR3 sequence: CASSSGIPYNEQFF. The CDR3 DNA is TGTGCCAGCAGCTCCGGGATCCCATACAATGAGCAGTTCTTC.